The 6 T cell receptor beta chains below all came from one sample that was sequenced in a study of shared clonotypes between healthy human individuals. Sequencing used immunoSEQ multiplex PCR; TCRdb keeps in-frame clones, though not all of them. The repertoire includes hundreds of thousands of clones, nearly 98% of them detected once, and approximately 0.33% sits in the top ten. Terminally differentiated effector memory CD45RA+ cells were left out of the naive CD8 fraction, which was CD45RO-negative and positively selected for CCR7. The sequenced sample was naive CD8+ T cells sorted from blood. These receptors originate from a man under 40 in good health.

The chain uses TRBV7-9 and TRBJ2-7; TRBD1 matches at 7 bases. CDR1 SEHNR and CDR2 FQNEAQ come from the germline V gene (reference sequence). V lost 1 base to trimming and J lost 7 bases; unmatched junction nucleotides: 7. The CDR3 spans 14 residues. CDR3 amino acids: CASSLEGARREQYF. The CDR3 DNA sequence: TGTGCCAGCAGCTTAGAGGGGGCGCGTAGGGAGCAGTACTTC.

For this clone: At the DNA level, this CDR3 is encoded by other sequences in the same sample as well. This chain uses TRBV18 with TRBJ2-3; tentative D call: TRBD2 (5 bases). From germline, CDR1 is KGHSH and CDR2 LQKENI. The CDR3 runs 15 residues. Between the trimmed V and J ends, which lost 2 bases and 0 bases, there was a span of 9 bases. The CDR3 protein is CASSPRTGSTDTQYF. The DNA of the CDR3 is TGTGCCAGCTCACCAAGGACGGGAAGCACAGATACGCAGTATTTT.

V is TRBV5-4 and J is TRBJ2-1; no clear D gene. The V gene lost 4 bases and the J gene lost 8 bases, with 10 bases spanning the gap. CDR1 SGHNT and CDR2 YYREEE come from the germline V gene (reference sequence). This CDR3 has 12 amino acids. CDR3 bases: TGTGCCAGCAGCCATGCGGTTGATGAGCAGTTCTTC. Encoded protein: CASSHAVDEQFF.

The chain couples TRBV29-1 to TRBJ1-3, with a tentative D call TRBD1 (5 bases). Germline CDR1 is SQVTM and CDR2 is ANQGSEA. Deletions cut 0 bases from V and 2 bases from J, with 14 bases between. This CDR3 spans 16 amino acids. The DNA of the CDR3 is TGCAGCGTTGAAGACCCGATTACAGGACCTGGAAACACCATATATTTT. Translated: CSVEDPITGPGNTIYF.

The chain links TRBV19 to TRBJ1-2; D is ambiguous. The germline V gene encodes CDR1 LNHDA and CDR2 SQIVND (reference sequence). The CDR3 consists of 17 residues. Trimming removed 2 bases at V and 5 bases at J, with 21 bases between. Here the CDR3 reads CASSIFSGTDGGYGYTF. The CDR3 DNA is TGTGCCAGTAGTATATTTTCCGGCACCGATGGAGGGTATGGCTACACCTTC.

This chain uses TRBV10-3 with TRBJ1-6; D not resolved. CDR3 length equals 15 residues. V gave up 0 bases and J gave up 7 bases, with 10 bases separating them. The germline V gene encodes CDR1 ENHRY and CDR2 SYGVKD. The CDR3 loop reads CAISESDGLNSPLHF. CDR3 DNA sequence: TGTGCCATCAGTGAGTCTGACGGATTAAATTCACCCCTCCACTTT.